This TCR beta chain is from a study of neurological immune-mediated disorders. At least ten counts were recorded for this clonotype. MiXCR, applied by TCRdb to the 5' RACE reads, yields one record per CDR3 protein. In the table there are 40,000 or so distinct CDR3 sequences, roughly 2.5% of which are singletons. Material for sequencing was PBMCs. This sequence originates from a man in his fifties or sixties with multiple sclerosis.

The CDR3 coding sequence is TGTGCCAGCAGACGTAACGGGGGGAACACTGAAGCTTTCTTT. It encodes CASRRNGGNTEAFF. The genes are TRBV3-1 and TRBJ1-1; tentatively, D is TRBD1 (5 bases). Germline V gene sequence: CDR1 LGHDT, CDR2 YNNKEL (reference sequence). V was pared by 6 bases and J by 1 base, with 12 bases between. The CDR3 spans 14 residues.